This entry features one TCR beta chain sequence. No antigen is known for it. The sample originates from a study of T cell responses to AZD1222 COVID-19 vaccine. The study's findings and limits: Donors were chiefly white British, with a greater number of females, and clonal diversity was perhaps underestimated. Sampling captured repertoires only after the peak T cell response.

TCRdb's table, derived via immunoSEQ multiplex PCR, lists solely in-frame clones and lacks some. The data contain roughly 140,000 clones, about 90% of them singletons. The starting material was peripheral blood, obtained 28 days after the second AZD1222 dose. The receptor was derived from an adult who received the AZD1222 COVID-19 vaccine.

The CDR3 loop is CASSLWSRGGGTEAFF. The CDR3 DNA reads TGTGCCAGCAGTTTATGGTCCCGGGGAGGTGGTACTGAAGCTTTCTTT. The chain uses TRBV28 and TRBJ1-1; D not resolved. The V end lost 0 bases, the J end lost 5 bases, and 16 bases lay between the germline ends. CDR1 is MDHEN, CDR2 SYDVKM, per germline. The CDR3 covers 16 residues. The full variable domain, rest sourced from reference TRBV28 and TRBJ1-1, is DVKVTQSSRYLVKRTGEKVFLECVQDMDHENMFWYRQDPGLGLRLIYFSYDVKMKEKGDIPEGYSVSREKKERFSLILESASTNQTSMYLCASSLWSRGGGTEAFFGQGTRLTVV.